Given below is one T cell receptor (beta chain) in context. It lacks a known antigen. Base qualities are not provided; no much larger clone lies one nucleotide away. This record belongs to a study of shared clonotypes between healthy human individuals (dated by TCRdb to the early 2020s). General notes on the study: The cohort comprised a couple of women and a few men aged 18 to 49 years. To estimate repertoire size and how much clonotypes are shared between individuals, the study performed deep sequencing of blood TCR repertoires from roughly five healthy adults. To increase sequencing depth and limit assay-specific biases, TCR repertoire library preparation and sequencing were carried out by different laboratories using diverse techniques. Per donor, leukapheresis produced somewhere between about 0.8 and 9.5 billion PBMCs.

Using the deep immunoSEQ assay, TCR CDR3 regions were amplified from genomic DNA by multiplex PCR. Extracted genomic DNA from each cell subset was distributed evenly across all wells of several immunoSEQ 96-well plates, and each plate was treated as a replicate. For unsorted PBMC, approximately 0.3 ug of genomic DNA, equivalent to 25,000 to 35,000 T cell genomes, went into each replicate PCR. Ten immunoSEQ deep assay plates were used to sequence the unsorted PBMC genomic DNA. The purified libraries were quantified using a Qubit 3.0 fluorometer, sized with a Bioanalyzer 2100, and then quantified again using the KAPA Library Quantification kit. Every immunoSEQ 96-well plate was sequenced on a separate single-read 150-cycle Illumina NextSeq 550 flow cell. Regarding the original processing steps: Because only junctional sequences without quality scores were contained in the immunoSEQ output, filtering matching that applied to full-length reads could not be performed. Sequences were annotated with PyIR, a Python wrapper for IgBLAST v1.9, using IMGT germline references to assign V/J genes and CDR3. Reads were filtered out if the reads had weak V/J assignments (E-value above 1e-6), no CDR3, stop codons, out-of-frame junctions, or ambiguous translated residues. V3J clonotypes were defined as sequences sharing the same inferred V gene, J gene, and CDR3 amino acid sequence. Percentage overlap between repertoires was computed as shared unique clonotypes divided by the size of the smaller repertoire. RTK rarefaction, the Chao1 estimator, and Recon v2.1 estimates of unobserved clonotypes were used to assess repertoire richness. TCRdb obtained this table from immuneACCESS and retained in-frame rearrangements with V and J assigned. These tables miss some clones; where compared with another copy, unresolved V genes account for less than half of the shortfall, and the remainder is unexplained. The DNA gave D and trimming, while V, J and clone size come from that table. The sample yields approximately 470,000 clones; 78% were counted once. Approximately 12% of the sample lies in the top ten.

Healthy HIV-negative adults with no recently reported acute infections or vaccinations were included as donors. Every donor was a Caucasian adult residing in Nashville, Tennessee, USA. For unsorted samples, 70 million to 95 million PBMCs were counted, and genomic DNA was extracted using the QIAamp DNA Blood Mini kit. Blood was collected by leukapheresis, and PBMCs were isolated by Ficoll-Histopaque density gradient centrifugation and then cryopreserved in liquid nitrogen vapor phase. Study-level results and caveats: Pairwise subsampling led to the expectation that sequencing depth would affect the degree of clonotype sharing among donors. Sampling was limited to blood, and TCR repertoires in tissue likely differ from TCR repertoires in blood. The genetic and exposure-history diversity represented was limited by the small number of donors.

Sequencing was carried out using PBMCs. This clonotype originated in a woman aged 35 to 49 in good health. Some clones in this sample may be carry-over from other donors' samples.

The DNA reads as follows: TGCGCCAGCAGCTTGGCCAAGTGGTATGAGCAGTTCTTC. This translates into CASSLAKWYEQFF. The chain is made from TRBV5-1 and TRBJ2-1; confidence is insufficient to name the D gene. CDR1 SGHRS and CDR2 YFSETQ were looked up in the germline V gene. The CDR3, cysteine through phenylalanine, is 13 amino acids long. This entry keeps only the CDR3 DNA: 39 bases, framed from base 1. V loses 0 bases, J loses 8 bases, and the germline ends lie 9 bases apart.